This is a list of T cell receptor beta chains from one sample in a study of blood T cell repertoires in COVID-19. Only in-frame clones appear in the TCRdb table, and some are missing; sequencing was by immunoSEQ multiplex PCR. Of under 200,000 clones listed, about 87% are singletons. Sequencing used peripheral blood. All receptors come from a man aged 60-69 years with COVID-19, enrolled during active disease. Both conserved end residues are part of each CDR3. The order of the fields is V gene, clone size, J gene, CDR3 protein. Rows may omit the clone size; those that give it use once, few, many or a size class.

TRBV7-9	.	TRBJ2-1	CASSSSTGGSYNEQFF
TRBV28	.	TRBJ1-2	CASTPDRGHGYTF
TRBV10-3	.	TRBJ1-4	CAIMREMDEKLFF
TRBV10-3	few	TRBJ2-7	CAISDGGRLYEQYF
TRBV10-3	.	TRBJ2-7	CAISDGAWQYF
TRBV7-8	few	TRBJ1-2	CASSERGGGGYTF
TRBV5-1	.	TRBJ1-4	CASSLDGQGHREKLFF
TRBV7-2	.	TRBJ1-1	CASSARNTEAFF
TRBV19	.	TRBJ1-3	CASSISQGSSGNTIYF
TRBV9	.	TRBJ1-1	CASSVVEGAGNTEAFF
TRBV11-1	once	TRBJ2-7	CASSSQGALSYEQYF
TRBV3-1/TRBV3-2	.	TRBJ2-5	CASSQEGTVQETQYF
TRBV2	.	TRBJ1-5	CASTRDNMGNQPQHF
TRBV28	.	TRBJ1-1	CASSFGQGSGEAFF
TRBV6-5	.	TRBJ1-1	CATRTLIREVEAFF
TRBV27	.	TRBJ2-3	CASRTSPQSDTQYF
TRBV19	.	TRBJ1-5	CASSIGTPNSNQPQHF
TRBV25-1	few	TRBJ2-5	CASSETSGAKETQYF
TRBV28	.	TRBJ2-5	CASSSGTFEETQYF
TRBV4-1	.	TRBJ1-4	CASSQAPQGAGNEKLFF
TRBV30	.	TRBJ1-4	CAWSSGWAREKLFF
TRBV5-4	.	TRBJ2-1	CATMQGGYSSYNEQFF
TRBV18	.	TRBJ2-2	CASSPAGRTGELFF
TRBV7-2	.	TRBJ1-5	CASSFQGGQPQHF
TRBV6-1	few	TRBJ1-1	CASSEALSSGAFF
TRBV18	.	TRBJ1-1	CASSPGVNTEAFF
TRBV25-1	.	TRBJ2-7	CASWGVAEQYF
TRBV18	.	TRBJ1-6	CASSPIVGGESPLHF
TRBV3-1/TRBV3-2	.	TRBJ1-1	CASSHLRTGLIRNTEAFF
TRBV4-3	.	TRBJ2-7	CASSQDRAGLASYEQYF
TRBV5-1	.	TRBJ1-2	CASSLGEIAGEGYTF
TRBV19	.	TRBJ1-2	CASSTTGVDGYTF
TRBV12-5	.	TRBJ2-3	CASGPRGGTFDTQYF
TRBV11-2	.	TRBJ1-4	CASSLRAAGFNEKLFF
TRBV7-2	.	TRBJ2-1	CASSSQVAGGPGGEQFF
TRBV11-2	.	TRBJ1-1	CASSPRKSNTEAFF